This section outlines one T cell receptor (beta chain) sequence together with its context. This clone's antigen is unknown. The record has no base qualities; no much larger clone is one base away. Each collaborating institution followed its own protocols to collect whole blood in K2EDTA tubes. For TCRbeta analysis, collaborators shipped samples as frozen whole blood, isolated PBMCs, or DNA extracted from either of those sample types. CDR1 and CDR2 (SGHRS, YFSETQ) derive from the germline V gene. The CDR3 sequence holds 15 residues, the cysteine and phenylalanine included. Only the CDR3 DNA stays, 45 bases, in frame from base 1. V is cut back by 4 bases and J by 2 bases, with 8 bases in the junction unmatched. This entry comes from a study of blood T cell repertoires in COVID-19 (dated by TCRdb to between 2020 and 2021). At the level of the whole study: Samples from collaborators originated in the United States, Italy and Spain and spanned both the acute and convalescent phases of COVID-19. Sample metadata almost always included a de-identified subject ID, COVID-19 status, age in years and sex. The material from the prospective study consisted of cDNA or gDNA derived from T cells, B-cell-depleted T cells, or PBMCs. Subjects who had been exposed to COVID-19, were actively infected with it, or had recovered from it provided the deeply sampled blood TCRbeta repertoires that made up the dataset. The repertoires were released in a freely available public database intended as a resource for research on the immune response to SARS-CoV-2. Where available, HLA class I and class II types were taken from metadata supplied by the sample provider and were not determined by assay-based typing. Samples came from the ongoing ImmuneRACE study (first 160 participants) plus 1,254 subjects from 6 global collaborators.

Overall study outcomes, separate from this receptor: Clinical and demographic metadata were provided uncurated, with the amount varying by source and participant.

TCRbeta CDR3 regions were amplified from genomic DNA by means of the immunoSEQ Assay, a bias-controlled multiplex PCR. In the authors' own workflow: Nucleated cell counts per sample were estimated from amplification of reference gene primers within the assay. Sequence reads were collapsed and filtered to measure the absolute abundance of every unique TCRbeta CDR3 rearrangement. Productive Simpson clonality was computed per sample as the square root of Simpson's diversity index over productive rearrangements. This immuneACCESS table, as held by TCRdb, lists in-frame sequences with V and J called but not all clones. Of the missing ones, under half trace to an unresolved V gene in checked studies; the others have no known cause. V and J calls and clone size are copied from that table; D and trimming were computed from the DNA. Counted in this sample were over 200,000 clones; roughly 87% of them appeared once. 1.9% of the sample rests with the top ten.

The rearrangement joined TRBV5-1 to TRBJ2-5; 7 bases in between match TRBD1. What was sequenced was peripheral blood. This TCR was recovered from a man in his forties with active or convalescent COVID-19. The DNA reads as follows: TGCGCCAGCAGCCTCCTGGGACAGCGACAAGAGACCCAGTACTTC. Its translation reads: CASSLLGQRQETQYF.